This TCR beta chain was documented in a study of blood T cell repertoires in COVID-19. The CDR3 spans 15 residues. Germline CDR1 and CDR2: LNHNV and YYDKDF (reference sequence). Trimming stripped 3 bases from V and 6 bases from J, with 14 bases between. This table comes from immunoSEQ multiplex PCR, and its TCRdb copy is limited to in-frame clones, with some not included. Of about 380,000 clones listed, 88% are singletons. The source material was PBMCs or T cells enriched from blood (not recorded which). This TCR came from a woman younger than 30 who had recovered from COVID-19. This rearrangement joins TRBV15 to TRBJ1-4; D might be TRBD1 (5 bases). CDR3 amino acids: CATSRAGLGYEKLFF. CDR3 bases: TGTGCCACCAGCAGGGCGGGGCTCGGATATGAAAAACTGTTTTTT.